Below, 22 T cell receptor beta chains from the same sample are listed, as sequenced in a study of CD8 T cells in Susac syndrome. Random hexamers were used to reverse transcribe an amount of about 0.45 to 1 ug RNA. TCRdb reanalysed the immunoSEQ multiplex PCR reads using MiXCR and keeps one entry per CDR3 protein. The profile covers around 81,000 distinct CDR3 sequences, with around 94% appearing a single time and 0.85% to 1% taken by the ten largest. What was sequenced was CD8+ T cells from PBMCs. The receptors come from a human donor with Susac syndrome.

J is TRBJ2-5 and V is TRBV11-1, with 13 bases that match TRBD2. The CDR3 is 20 amino acids. Germline-derived CDR1 and CDR2 are SGHAT and FQDESV (reference sequence). The junction had 15 bases not matched to a gene; V was cut back by 2 bases and J by 3 bases. In nucleotides, the CDR3 is TGTGCCAGCAGCTTACCCCTCCCGCAGACTAGCGGGGGGACCAAAGAGACCCAGTACTTC. It translates to CASSLPLPQTSGGTKETQYF.

The J gene is TRBJ2-1, the V gene TRBV20-1; D remains ambiguous. CDR1 DFQATT and CDR2 SNEGSKA come from the germline V gene (reference sequence). Trimming stripped 0 bases from V and 2 bases from J, with 11 bases between. This CDR3 contains 15 residues. The DNA for the CDR3 is TGCAGTGCTAGAGATGAGTCGGGCGCCTACAATGAGCAGTTCTTC. Residues: CSARDESGAYNEQFF.

V and J are TRBV29-1 and TRBJ1-3; D ambiguous. Per the germline V gene, CDR1 is SQVTM and CDR2 is ANQGSEA. Trimming left V 7 bases short and J 0 bases short, with 19 bases between. This CDR3 has 16 amino acids. The CDR3 DNA reads TGCAGCGCTTACGACAATTCGTATACCTCTGGAAACACCATATATTTT. Amino acids: CSAYDNSYTSGNTIYF.

The J gene is TRBJ1-1, the V gene TRBV6-5; maybe TRBD1 (6 bases). Germline V gives CDR1 MNHEY, CDR2 SVGAGI. The CDR3 extends over 13 amino acids. The V and J ends lost 6 bases and 7 bases respectively, with 15 bases between them. CDR3 amino acids: CASSFLKDSEAFF. The DNA of the CDR3 is TGTGCCAGCAGCTTTCTGAAGGACAGTGAAGCTTTCTTT.

This clonotype was observed a single time. The chain recombines TRBV11-2 with TRBJ2-7; D is unclear. In germline, CDR1 is SGHAT, CDR2 FQNNGV. The CDR3 extends over 11 amino acids. V was pared by 1 base and J by 5 bases, with 3 bases between. The CDR3 coding sequence is TGTGCCAGCAGCTTAGTTCACGAGCAGTACTTC. It is translated as CASSLVHEQYF.

V gene TRBV4-1 combines with J gene TRBJ2-5; a possible D gene is TRBD2 (5 bases). V was shortened by 0 bases and J by 4 bases, with 21 bases between the two germline ends. CDR1 is MGHRA and CDR2 is YSYEKL in the germline V gene. CDR3 length equals 18 residues. CDR3 amino acids: CASSQDEEGAEWGETQYF. CDR3 sequence (DNA): TGCGCCAGCAGCCAAGACGAAGAAGGAGCGGAATGGGGAGAGACCCAGTACTTC.

The chain links TRBV30 to TRBJ2-6, with D perhaps TRBD1 (5 bases). Germline values: CDR1 GTSNPN, CDR2 SVGIG (reference sequence). V was clipped by 5 bases and J by 0 bases, with 8 bases between them. CDR3 length: 14 residues. The CDR3 loop is CAWAQGSGANVLTF. The CDR3 DNA is TGTGCCTGGGCCCAGGGCTCTGGGGCCAACGTCCTGACTTTC.

The chain carries TRBV15 and TRBJ1-4; a possible D gene is TRBD1 (5 bases). The V and J ends lost 8 bases and 8 bases respectively, with 15 bases between them. In germline, CDR1 is LNHNV, CDR2 YYDKDF (reference sequence). This CDR3 is 13 amino acids long. Here the CDR3 DNA reads TGTGCCACCTCGGGACGTGCCGGCGAAAAACTGTTTTTT. It specifies CATSGRAGEKLFF.

J is TRBJ1-1 and V is TRBV27, with a tentative D call TRBD1 (5 bases). Germline V gene data show CDR1 as MNHEY and CDR2 as SMNVEV (reference sequence). This CDR3 has 14 residues. V gave up 2 bases and J gave up 6 bases, with 13 bases separating them. The CDR3 region is CASSLGGTGPEAFF. For the CDR3, the DNA is TGTGCCAGCAGTTTAGGAGGAACGGGACCTGAAGCTTTCTTT.

This chain connects TRBV20-1 to TRBJ2-7; possibly TRBD2 for D (5 bases). This CDR3 comprises 11 residues. CDR1 is DFQATT and CDR2 is SNEGSKA in the germline V gene (reference sequence). V was trimmed by 6 bases and J by 4 bases, leaving 10 bases between them. The CDR3 reads CSAPSGYEQYF. The CDR3 DNA reads as TGCAGTGCCCCCTCGGGATACGAGCAGTACTTC.

V gene TRBV30 combines with J gene TRBJ2-3; D is perhaps TRBD2 (6 bases). The CDR3 consists of 13 residues. Germline V gene data show CDR1 as GTSNPN and CDR2 as SVGIG (reference sequence). Trimming pared 0 bases from V and 5 bases from J, leaving 9 bases between. CDR3 coding DNA: TGTGCCTGGAGTGTACTGGGGGGAGATACGCAGTATTTT. Translated, it gives CAWSVLGGDTQYF.

The rearrangement uses TRBV30 and TRBJ1-1; D not resolved. The CDR3 covers 11 residues. Looked up from germline, CDR1 is GTSNPN and CDR2 is SVGIG (reference sequence). The V end was cut by 2 bases, the J end by 6 bases, with 7 bases between. The CDR3 reads CAWSSGSEAFF. The CDR3 nucleotides read TGTGCCTGGAGTTCGGGGTCTGAAGCTTTCTTT.

This clonotype appeared a single time. The V gene is TRBV20-1, the J gene TRBJ2-7; possibly TRBD2 for D (5 bases). Trimming took 3 bases from V and 4 from J, leaving 10 bases between them. The length of the CDR3 is 12 residues. Germline-derived CDR1 and CDR2 are DFQATT and SNEGSKA (reference sequence). CDR3: CSASGIGYEQYF. The CDR3 nucleotides read TGCAGTGCTAGCGGGATTGGGTACGAGCAGTACTTC.

The V gene is TRBV9, the J gene TRBJ2-1; 11 nucleotides agree with TRBD2. This CDR3 has 15 residues. V lost 0 bases and J lost 9; bases outside the gene matches: 5. Germline assignment: CDR1 SGDLS and CDR2 YYNGEE. The CDR3 spells CASSVVAGGPSEQFF. The CDR3 DNA sequence: TGTGCCAGCAGCGTAGTAGCGGGGGGGCCCAGTGAGCAGTTCTTC.

The chain links TRBV7-9 to TRBJ2-5; D remains ambiguous. Germline V gene lookup returns CDR1 SEHNR and CDR2 FQNEAQ (reference sequence). Deletions cut 3 bases from V and 5 bases from J, with 13 bases between. This CDR3 is 14 amino acids long. DNA of the CDR3: TGTGCCAGCAGCTTGCCCCTCCCCAGGGAGACCCAGTACTTC. This encodes CASSLPLPRETQYF. Full variable domain (missing parts from reference TRBV7-9 and TRBJ2-5): DTGVSQNPRHKITKRGQNVTFRCDPISEHNRLYWYRQTLGQGPEFLTYFQNEAQLEKSRLLSDRFSAERPKGSFSTLEIQRTEQGDSAMYLCASSLPLPRETQYFGPGTRLLVL.

Comment on this clonotype: Germline is not matched at one junction end, which may reflect a read error. This sequence joins TRBV12-3 or TRBV12-4 and TRBJ2-5, with 8 bases lining up with TRBD1. The CDR3 consists of 13 residues. The CDR3 reads CASVQGVQETQYF. CDR3 bases: TGTGCCAGCGTACAGGGGGTTCAAGAAACCCAGTACTTC.

The chain is built from TRBV25-1 and TRBJ2-3; D possibly matches TRBD1 or TRBD2 (6 bases each). The CDR3 runs 15 residues. Germline V gene data show CDR1 as MGHDK and CDR2 as SYGVNS. With 1 base removed from V and 6 bases from J, the gap between germline ends came to 14 bases. The CDR3 reads CASSEWSGAEDTQYF. CDR3 coding DNA: TGTGCCAGCAGTGAATGGTCGGGGGCGGAGGATACGCAGTATTTT.

V and J are TRBV6-5 and TRBJ2-1; possible D gene TRBD2, 5 bases. The germline V gene encodes CDR1 MNHEY and CDR2 SVGAGI. The ends were cut back, 4 bases at V and 4 bases at J, with 20 bases in the middle. The CDR3 loop spans 17 amino acids. In DNA form, the CDR3 reads TGTGCCAGCAGTTGGCACCCTCTAGCTCCATCTTACAATGAGCAGTTCTTC. It is translated as CASSWHPLAPSYNEQFF.

The rearrangement links TRBV20-1 to TRBJ2-1, with 9 bases matching TRBD2. The CDR3 is made up of 15 amino acids. Trimming removed 0 bases from V and 6 bases from J; junction bases left unmatched: 6. Germline values: CDR1 DFQATT, CDR2 SNEGSKA (reference sequence). The CDR3 sequence: CSARDIAGVANEQFF. CDR3 DNA sequence: TGCAGTGCTAGAGATATAGCGGGAGTCGCCAATGAGCAGTTCTTC.

The V and J genes are TRBV12-3 or TRBV12-4 and TRBJ1-5; 9 positions match TRBD1. The CDR3 is 14 amino acids. The V gene end was trimmed by 3 bases and the J gene end by 8 bases; junction bases not matched to a gene: 5. The CDR3 nucleotides are TGTGCCAGCAGTTTGGGACAGGGAGCGAAGCCCCAGCATTTT. It is translated as CASSLGQGAKPQHF.

The genes are TRBV3-1 and TRBJ2-3, with 8 bases identical to TRBD2. V shed 4 bases, J shed 2 bases, and the junction held 11 bases outside the gene matches. Looked up from germline, CDR1 is LGHDT and CDR2 is YNNKEL (reference sequence). This CDR3 comprises 17 residues. CDR3: CASSRAGLVDSTDTQYF. CDR3 in DNA: TGTGCCAGCAGCCGAGCGGGACTAGTCGACTCCACAGATACGCAGTATTTT.

This sequence joins TRBV5-1 and TRBJ1-5; possibly TRBD1 for D (6 bases). CDR3 length: 14 amino acids. The V gene's germline CDR1 is SGHRS and CDR2 YFSETQ. The V gene lost 0 bases and the J gene lost 5 bases, with 9 bases spanning the gap. The DNA of the CDR3 is TGCGCCAGCAGCTTGGACAGGGAGGATCAGCCCCAGCATTTT. It yields the protein CASSLDREDQPQHF.